The rows below give T cell receptor beta chains drawn from one sample of a study of OX40 agonist ivuxolimab in advanced cancers. Method: immunoSEQ multiplex PCR; TCRdb's copy keeps in-frame clones and lacks some. The sample has approximately 90,000 clones; nearly 90% are singletons. Sequencing was performed on CD4+ or CD8+ T cells sorted from blood, taken in a trial of the OX40 agonist ivuxolimab. Every receptor here comes from an adult with an advanced solid tumor such as melanoma, head and neck, liver or kidney cancer. The CDR3 runs from the conserved cysteine through the conserved F or W. The order of the fields is J gene, D gene, clone size, V gene, CDR3 protein, CDR3 DNA. The D gene is left open where the match is weak. Not every row has a clone size; where given, it reads once, few, many or a size class.

TRBJ1-1	-	-	TRBV29-1	CSAGSANTEAFF	TGCAGCGCGGGGTCGGCGAACACTGAAGCTTTCTTT
TRBJ2-1	-	-	TRBV11-2	CASSPRRGQGNEQFF	TGTGCCAGCAGCCCGAGGCGGGGGCAGGGCAATGAGCAGTTCTTC
TRBJ1-2	-	-	TRBV18	CASSPSSALYGYTF	TGTGCCAGCTCACCAAGTAGCGCGTTATATGGCTACACCTTC
TRBJ1-5	TRBD1	-	TRBV7-2	CASSLGQGDNQPQHF	TGTGCCAGCAGCCTGGGACAGGGTGATAATCAGCCCCAGCATTTT
TRBJ2-1	-	-	TRBV11-3	CASSLASYNEQFF	TGTGCCAGCAGCTTAGCTTCCTACAATGAGCAGTTCTTC
TRBJ1-1	-	-	TRBV6-5	CASRPELNTEAFF	TGTGCCAGCAGACCCGAGCTCAACACTGAAGCTTTCTTT
TRBJ1-1	-	few	TRBV7-3	CASSLISRAANTEAFF	TGTGCCAGCAGCTTAATAAGTCGGGCAGCGAACACTGAAGCTTTCTTT
TRBJ1-6	-	-	TRBV7-3	CASSLKGSPNSPLHF	TGTGCCAGCAGCTTAAAGGGTAGTCCAAATTCACCCCTCCACTTT
TRBJ2-2	-	-	TRBV18	CASSPQGVKGTGELFF	TGTGCCAGCTCACCACAGGGTGTAAAAGGCACCGGGGAGCTGTTTTTT
TRBJ1-5	-	-	TRBV4-2	CASSQAPNQPQHF	TGTGCCAGCAGCCAAGCTCCAAATCAGCCCCAGCATTTT
TRBJ2-1	TRBD1	-	TRBV9	CASSPLMGQGRTYAYNEQFF	TGTGCCAGCAGCCCTTTAATGGGACAGGGACGTACCTACGCTTACAATGAGCAGTTCTTC
TRBJ2-1	-	-	TRBV18	CASSRPPAPNEQFF	TGTGCCAGCTCACGGCCACCGGCTCCCAATGAGCAGTTCTTC
TRBJ2-3	-	-	TRBV5-1	CASSLPSGLPDTQYF	TGCGCCAGCAGCTTGCCTTCCGGTTTGCCAGATACGCAGTATTTT
TRBJ2-3	-	few	TRBV7-2	CASSFTTTDTQYF	TGTGCCAGCAGCTTCACAACCACAGATACGCAGTATTTT
TRBJ1-1	TRBD1	-	TRBV6-6	CASNPPPGTANTEAFF	TGTGCCAGCAATCCCCCCCCCGGGACAGCTAACACTGAAGCTTTCTTT
TRBJ1-5	-	-	TRBV19	CASSIRTRGFQPQHF	TGTGCCAGTAGTATCCGGACGAGAGGTTTTCAGCCCCAGCATTTT
TRBJ1-1	TRBD1	-	TRBV5-4	CASSQGQGLNTEAFF	TGTGCCAGCAGCCAGGGACAGGGGCTGAACACTGAAGCTTTCTTT
TRBJ1-1	-	-	TRBV9	CASSVSETEAFF	TGTGCCAGCAGCGTATCCGAAACTGAAGCTTTCTTT
TRBJ2-6	-	-	TRBV29-1	CSSPRKWANVLTF	TGCAGCTCACCCAGGAAGTGGGCCAACGTCCTGACTTTC
TRBJ1-3	-	-	TRBV9	CASSVVPGARDTIYF	TGTGCCAGCAGCGTAGTCCCGGGGGCTCGGGACACCATATATTTT
TRBJ1-4	-	-	TRBV5-1	CASSLAPQGGSNEKLFF	TGCGCCAGCAGCTTGGCCCCCCAGGGAGGGTCTAATGAAAAACTGTTTTTT
TRBJ2-7	TRBD1	-	TRBV6-5	CASRGTGSAYEQYF	TGTGCCAGCAGGGGGACAGGGTCTGCATACGAGCAGTACTTC
TRBJ2-3	TRBD2	-	TRBV5-4	CASSSQAGEPDTQYF	TGTGCCAGCAGCTCACAAGCGGGGGAGCCAGATACGCAGTATTTT
TRBJ2-7	-	-	TRBV2	CASSPGSYEQYF	TGTGCCAGCAGTCCGGGGTCCTACGAGCAGTACTTC